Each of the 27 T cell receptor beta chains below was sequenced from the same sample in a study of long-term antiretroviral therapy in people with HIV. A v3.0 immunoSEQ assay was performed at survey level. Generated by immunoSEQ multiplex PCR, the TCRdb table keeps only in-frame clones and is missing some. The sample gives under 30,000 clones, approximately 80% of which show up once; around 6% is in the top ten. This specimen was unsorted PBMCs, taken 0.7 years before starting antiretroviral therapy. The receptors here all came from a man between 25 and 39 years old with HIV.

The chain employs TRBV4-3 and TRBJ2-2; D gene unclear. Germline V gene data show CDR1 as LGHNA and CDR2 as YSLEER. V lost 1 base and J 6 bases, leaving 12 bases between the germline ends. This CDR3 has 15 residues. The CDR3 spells CASSQGDGLSGELFF. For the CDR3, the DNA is TGCGCCAGCAGCCAAGGTGACGGGTTGTCCGGGGAGCTGTTTTTT.

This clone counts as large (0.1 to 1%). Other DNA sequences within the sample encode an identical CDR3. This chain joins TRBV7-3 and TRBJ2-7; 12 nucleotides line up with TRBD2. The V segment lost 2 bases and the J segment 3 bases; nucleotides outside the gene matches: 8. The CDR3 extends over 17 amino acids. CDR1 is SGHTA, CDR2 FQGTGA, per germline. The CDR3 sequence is CASSLAPLAGGHYEQYF. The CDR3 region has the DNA TGTGCCAGCAGCTTAGCCCCCCTAGCGGGGGGGCACTACGAGCAGTACTTC.

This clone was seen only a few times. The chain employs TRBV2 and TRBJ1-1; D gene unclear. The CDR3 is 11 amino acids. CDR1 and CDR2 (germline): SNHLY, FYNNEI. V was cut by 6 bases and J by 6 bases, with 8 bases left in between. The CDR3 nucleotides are TGTGCCAGCAGAAGGGATCCTGAAGCTTTCTTT. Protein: CASRRDPEAFF.

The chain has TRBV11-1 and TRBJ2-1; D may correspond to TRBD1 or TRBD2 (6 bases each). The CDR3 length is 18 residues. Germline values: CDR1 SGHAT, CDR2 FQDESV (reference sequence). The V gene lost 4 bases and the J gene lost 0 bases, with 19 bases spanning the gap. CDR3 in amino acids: CASSSPRGVPSSYNEQFF. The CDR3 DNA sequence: TGTGCCAGCAGCTCGCCGAGGGGGGTCCCGAGCTCCTACAATGAGCAGTTCTTC.

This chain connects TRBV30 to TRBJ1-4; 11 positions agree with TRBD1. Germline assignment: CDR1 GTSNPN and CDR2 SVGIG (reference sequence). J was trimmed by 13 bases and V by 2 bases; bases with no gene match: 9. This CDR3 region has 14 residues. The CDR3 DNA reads TGTGCCTGGAGTCGGGACAGGGGGGAAACCGGACTGTTTTTT. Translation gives CAWSRDRGETGLFF.

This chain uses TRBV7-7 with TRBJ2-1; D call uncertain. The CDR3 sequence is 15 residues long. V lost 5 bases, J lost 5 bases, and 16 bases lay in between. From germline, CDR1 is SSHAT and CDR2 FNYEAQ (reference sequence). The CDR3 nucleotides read TGTGCCAGCAGCCCACCCCCTCCCGCTAACAATGAGCAGTTCTTC. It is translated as CASSPPPPANNEQFF.

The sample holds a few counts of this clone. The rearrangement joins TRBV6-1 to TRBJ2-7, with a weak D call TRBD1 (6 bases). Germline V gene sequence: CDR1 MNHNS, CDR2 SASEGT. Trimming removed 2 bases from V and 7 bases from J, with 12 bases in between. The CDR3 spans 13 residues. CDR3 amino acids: CASSEQGQGEQYF. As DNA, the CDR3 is TGTGCCAGCAGTGAACAGGGGCAAGGGGAGCAGTACTTC.

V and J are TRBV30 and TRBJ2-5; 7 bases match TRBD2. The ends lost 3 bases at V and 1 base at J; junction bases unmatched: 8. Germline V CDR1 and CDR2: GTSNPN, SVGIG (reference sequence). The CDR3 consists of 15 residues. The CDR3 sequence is CAWSLGGGTQETQYF. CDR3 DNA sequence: TGTGCCTGGAGCCTTGGGGGAGGGACCCAAGAGACCCAGTACTTC.

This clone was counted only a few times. In nucleotides, the CDR3 is TGTGCCAGCAGCGTCGGGACTAGCGGGTCTAGCACAGATACGCAGTATTTT. This translates into CASSVGTSGSSTDTQYF. The chain employs TRBV4-2 and TRBJ2-3; the match to TRBD2 covers 12 bases. CDR3 length: 17 residues. With V trimmed by 5 bases and J by 0 bases, 6 bases remained unmatched. Germline V gene data show CDR1 as LGHNA and CDR2 as YNFKEQ.

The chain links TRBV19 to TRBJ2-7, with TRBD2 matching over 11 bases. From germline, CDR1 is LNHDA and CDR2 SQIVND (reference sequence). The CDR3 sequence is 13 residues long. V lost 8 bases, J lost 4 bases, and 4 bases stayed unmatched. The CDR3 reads CASQLAGGYEQYF. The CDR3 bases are TGTGCCAGTCAGCTAGCGGGAGGATACGAGCAGTACTTC.

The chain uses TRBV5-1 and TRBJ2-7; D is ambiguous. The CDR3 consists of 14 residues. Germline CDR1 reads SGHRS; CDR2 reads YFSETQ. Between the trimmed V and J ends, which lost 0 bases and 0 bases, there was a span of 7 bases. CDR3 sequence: CASSLVGISYEQYF. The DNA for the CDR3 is TGCGCCAGCAGCTTGGTGGGGATCTCCTACGAGCAGTACTTC.

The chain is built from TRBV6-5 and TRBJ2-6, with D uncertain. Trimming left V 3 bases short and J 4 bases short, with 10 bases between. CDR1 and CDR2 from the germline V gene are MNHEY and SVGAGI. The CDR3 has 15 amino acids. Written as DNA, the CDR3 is TGTGCCAGCAGTTATAAGGAGTACGGGGCCAACGTCCTGACTTTC. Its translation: CASSYKEYGANVLTF.

CDR3 in amino acids: CASSPGQGANYGYTF. CDR3 DNA: TGTGCCAGCTCACCCGGACAGGGGGCTAACTATGGCTACACCTTC. The chain carries TRBV18 and TRBJ1-2; TRBD1 matches at 10 bases. With V trimmed by 3 bases and J by 0 bases, 1 base remained unmatched. Germline-derived CDR1 and CDR2 are KGHSH and LQKENI. The CDR3 sequence is 15 residues long.

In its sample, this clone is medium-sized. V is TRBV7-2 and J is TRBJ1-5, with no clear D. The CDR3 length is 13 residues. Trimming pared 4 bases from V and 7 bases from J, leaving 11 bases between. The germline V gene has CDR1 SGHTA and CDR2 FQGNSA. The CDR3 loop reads CASSSLVSQPQHF. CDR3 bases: TGTGCCAGCAGCTCTCTAGTATCCCAGCCCCAGCATTTT.

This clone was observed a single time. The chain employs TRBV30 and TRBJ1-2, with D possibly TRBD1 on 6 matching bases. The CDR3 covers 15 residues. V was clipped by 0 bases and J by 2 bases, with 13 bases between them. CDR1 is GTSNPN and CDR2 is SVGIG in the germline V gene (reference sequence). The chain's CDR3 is CAWSVQVTGNYGYTF. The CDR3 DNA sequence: TGTGCCTGGAGTGTACAAGTTACAGGGAACTATGGCTACACCTTC. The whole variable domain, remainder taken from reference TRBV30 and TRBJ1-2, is SQTIHQWPATLVQPVGSPLSLECTVEGTSNPNLYWYRQAAGRGLQLLFYSVGIGQISSEVPQNLSASRPQDRQFILSSKKLLLSDSGFYLCAWSVQVTGNYGYTFGSGTRLTVV.

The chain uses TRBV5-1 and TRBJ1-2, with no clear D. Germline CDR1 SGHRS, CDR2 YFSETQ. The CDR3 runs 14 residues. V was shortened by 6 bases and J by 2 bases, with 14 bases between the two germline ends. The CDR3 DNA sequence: TGCGCCAGCAAAGTCGGTGGGCAGAACTATGGCTACACCTTC. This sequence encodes CASKVGGQNYGYTF. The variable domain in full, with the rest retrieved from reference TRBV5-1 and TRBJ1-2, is KAGVTQTPRYLIKTRGQQVTLSCSPISGHRSVSWYQQTPGQGLQFLFEYFSETQRNKGNFPGRFSGRQFSNSRSEMNVSTLELGDSALYLCASKVGGQNYGYTFGSGTRLTVV.

CDR3 residues: CATSRGQRGTEAFF. The CDR3 DNA reads as TGTGCCACCAGCAGAGGACAAAGGGGCACTGAAGCTTTCTTT. The J gene is TRBJ1-1, the V gene TRBV15; D may be TRBD1 (5 bases). The CDR3 spans 14 residues. V lost 1 base and J 4 bases, leaving 10 bases between the germline ends. Germline assignment: CDR1 LNHNV and CDR2 YYDKDF (reference sequence).

The CDR3 sequence is CASSQRRTGAYNEQFF. CDR3 nucleotides: TGCGCCAGCAGCCAAAGGAGGACGGGGGCCTACAATGAGCAGTTCTTC. This rearrangement joins TRBV4-1 to TRBJ2-1; possibly TRBD2 for D (6 bases). Germline V CDR1 and CDR2: MGHRA, YSYEKL. CDR3 length equals 16 residues. V lost 2 bases, J lost 2 bases, and 13 bases lay in between.

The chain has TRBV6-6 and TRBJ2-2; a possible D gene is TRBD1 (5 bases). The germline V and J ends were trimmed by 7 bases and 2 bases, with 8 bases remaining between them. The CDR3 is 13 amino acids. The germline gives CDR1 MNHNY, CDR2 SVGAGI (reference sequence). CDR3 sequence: CASTRANTGELFF. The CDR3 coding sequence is TGTGCCAGCACCAGGGCTAACACCGGGGAGCTGTTTTTT.

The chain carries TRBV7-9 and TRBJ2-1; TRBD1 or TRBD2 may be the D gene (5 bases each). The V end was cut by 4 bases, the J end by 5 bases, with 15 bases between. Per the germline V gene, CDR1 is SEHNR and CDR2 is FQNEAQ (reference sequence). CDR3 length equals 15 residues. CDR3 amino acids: CASSYEGLGDNEQFF. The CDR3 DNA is TGTGCCAGCAGCTACGAGGGCCTGGGGGACAATGAGCAGTTCTTC.

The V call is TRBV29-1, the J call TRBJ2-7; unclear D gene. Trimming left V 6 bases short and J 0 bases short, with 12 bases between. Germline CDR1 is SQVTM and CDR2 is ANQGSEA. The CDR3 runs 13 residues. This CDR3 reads CSVLREISYEQYF. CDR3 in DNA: TGCAGCGTGTTACGAGAGATCTCCTACGAGCAGTACTTC.

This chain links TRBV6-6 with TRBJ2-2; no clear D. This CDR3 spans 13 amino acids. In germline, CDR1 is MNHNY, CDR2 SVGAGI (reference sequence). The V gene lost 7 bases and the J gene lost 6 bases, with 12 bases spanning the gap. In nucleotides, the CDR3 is TGTGCCAGCAATAAGGGCATGGCCGGGGAGCTGTTTTTT. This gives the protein CASNKGMAGELFF.

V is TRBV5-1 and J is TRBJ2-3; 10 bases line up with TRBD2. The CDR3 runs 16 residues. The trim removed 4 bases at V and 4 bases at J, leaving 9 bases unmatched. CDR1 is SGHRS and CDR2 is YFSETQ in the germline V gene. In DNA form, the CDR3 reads TGCGCCAGCAGCCTACCCATAGCGGGGGGCTCAGATACGCAGTATTTT. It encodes CASSLPIAGGSDTQYF.

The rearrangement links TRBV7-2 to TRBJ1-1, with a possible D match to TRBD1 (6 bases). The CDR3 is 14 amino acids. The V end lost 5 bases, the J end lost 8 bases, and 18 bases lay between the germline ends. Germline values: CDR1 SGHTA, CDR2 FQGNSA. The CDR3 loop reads CASSPRGTKNEAFF. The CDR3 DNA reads TGTGCCAGCAGCCCTAGGGGGACAAAGAACGAAGCTTTCTTT.

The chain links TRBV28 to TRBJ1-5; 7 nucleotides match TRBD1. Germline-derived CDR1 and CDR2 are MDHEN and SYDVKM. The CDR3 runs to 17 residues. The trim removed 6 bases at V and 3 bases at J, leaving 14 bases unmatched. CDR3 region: CASRTFEGQGVNQPQHF. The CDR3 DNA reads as TGTGCCAGCAGGACTTTCGAAGGGCAGGGGGTCAATCAGCCCCAGCATTTT.

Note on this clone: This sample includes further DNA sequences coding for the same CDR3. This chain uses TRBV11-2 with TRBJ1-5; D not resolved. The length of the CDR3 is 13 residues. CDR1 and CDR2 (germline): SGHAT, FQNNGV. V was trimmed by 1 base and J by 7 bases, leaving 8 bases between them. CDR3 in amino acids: CASSLGVSQPQHF. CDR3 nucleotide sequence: TGTGCCAGCAGCTTAGGGGTCTCCCAGCCCCAGCATTTT.

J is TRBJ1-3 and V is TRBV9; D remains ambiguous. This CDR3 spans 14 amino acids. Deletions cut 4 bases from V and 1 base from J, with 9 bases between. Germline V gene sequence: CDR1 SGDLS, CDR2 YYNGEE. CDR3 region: CASSPPGSGNTIYF. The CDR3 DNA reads TGTGCCAGCAGCCCCCCGGGGTCTGGAAACACCATATATTTT.